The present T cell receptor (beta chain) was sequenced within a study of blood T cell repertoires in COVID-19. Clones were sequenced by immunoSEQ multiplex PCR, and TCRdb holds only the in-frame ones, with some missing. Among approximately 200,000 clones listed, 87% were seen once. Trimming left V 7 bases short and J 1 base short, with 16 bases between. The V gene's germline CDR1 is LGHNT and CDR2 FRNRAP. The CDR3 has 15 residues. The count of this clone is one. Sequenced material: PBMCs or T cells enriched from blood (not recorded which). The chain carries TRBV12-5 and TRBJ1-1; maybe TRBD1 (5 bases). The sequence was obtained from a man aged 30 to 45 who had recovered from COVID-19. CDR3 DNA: TGTGCTAGTGTTTCGGGGGTCTGGGAGAACACTGAAGCTTTCTTT. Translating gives CASVSGVWENTEAFF.